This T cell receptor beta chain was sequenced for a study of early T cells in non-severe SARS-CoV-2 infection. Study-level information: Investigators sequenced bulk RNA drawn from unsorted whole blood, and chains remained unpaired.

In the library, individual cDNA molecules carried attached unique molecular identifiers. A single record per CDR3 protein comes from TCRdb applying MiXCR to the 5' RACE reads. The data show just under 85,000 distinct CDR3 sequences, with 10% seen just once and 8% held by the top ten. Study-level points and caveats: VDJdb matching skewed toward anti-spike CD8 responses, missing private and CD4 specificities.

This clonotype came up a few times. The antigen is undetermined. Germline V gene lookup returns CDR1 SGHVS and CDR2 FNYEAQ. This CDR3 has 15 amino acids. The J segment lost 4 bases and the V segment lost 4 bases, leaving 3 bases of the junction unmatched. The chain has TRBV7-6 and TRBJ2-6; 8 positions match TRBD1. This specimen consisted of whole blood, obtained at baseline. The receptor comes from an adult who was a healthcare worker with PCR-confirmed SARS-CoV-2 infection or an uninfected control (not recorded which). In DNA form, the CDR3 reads TGTGCCAGCAGCTCCAGGACAGGGGGGGCCAACGTCCTGACTTTC. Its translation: CASSSRTGGANVLTF.